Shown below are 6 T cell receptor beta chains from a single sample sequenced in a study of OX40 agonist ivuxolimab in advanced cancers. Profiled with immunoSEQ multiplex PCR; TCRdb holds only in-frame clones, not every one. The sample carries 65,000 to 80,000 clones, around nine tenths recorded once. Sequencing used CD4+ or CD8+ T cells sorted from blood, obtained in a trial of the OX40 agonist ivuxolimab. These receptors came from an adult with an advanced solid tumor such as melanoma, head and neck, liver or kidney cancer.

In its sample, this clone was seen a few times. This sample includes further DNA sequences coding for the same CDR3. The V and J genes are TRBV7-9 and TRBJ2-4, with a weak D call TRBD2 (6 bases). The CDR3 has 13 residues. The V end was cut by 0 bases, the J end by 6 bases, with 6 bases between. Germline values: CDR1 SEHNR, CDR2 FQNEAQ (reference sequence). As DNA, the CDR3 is TGTGCCAGCAGCTTAGCGGAGGGAAACATTCAGTACTTC. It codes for CASSLAEGNIQYF.

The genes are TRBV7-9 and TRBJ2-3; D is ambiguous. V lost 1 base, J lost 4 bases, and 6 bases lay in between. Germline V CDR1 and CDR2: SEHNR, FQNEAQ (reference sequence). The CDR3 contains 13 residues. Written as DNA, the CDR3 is TGTGCCAGCAGCTTAGAGGTTTCAGATACGCAGTATTTT. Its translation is CASSLEVSDTQYF.

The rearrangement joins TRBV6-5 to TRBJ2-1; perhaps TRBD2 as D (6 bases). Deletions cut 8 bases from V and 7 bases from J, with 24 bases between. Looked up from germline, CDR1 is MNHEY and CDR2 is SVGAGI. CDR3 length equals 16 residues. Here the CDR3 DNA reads TGTGCCAGCGGTTCCCCCCGGAGGGCCTCTCGGAATGAGCAGTTCTTC. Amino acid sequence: CASGSPRRASRNEQFF.

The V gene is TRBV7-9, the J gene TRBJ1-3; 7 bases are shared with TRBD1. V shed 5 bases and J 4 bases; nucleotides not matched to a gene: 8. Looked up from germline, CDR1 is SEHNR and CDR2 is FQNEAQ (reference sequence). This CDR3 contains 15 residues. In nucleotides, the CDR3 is TGTGCCAGCAGCCCAATGACAGGGTTGGGAAACACCATATATTTT. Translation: CASSPMTGLGNTIYF.

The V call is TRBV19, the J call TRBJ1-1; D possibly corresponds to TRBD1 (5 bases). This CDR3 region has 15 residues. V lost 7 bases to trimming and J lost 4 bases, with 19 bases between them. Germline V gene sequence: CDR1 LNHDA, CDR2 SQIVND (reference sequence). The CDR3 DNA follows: TGTGCCAGTACCATATTTTCGGGGGTCTCCACTGAAGCTTTCTTT. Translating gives CASTIFSGVSTEAFF.

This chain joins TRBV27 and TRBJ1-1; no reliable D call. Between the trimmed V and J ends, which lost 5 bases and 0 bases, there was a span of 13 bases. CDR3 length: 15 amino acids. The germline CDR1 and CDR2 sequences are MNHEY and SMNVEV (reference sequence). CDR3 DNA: TGTGCCAGCAGTATTAACACCTTTTTGAACACTGAAGCTTTCTTT. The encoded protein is CASSINTFLNTEAFF.